The present entry profiles one T cell receptor beta chain with its context. Its cognate antigen is unknown. This may stem from a read error, because a much larger clone lies one nucleotide away. Purified naive CD4+ T cells were depleted of CD25+ Tregs. Broader study findings: Tumor Treg TCRs overlapped most with tumor naive CD4+ cells. The TCR gene usage of tumor memory CD4+ T cells clustered together with blood and lymph node memory CD4+ cells and with lymph node naive CD4+ cells.

After constant-region reverse-primer amplification, full-length variable regions underwent semi-nested PCR with Nested Universal Primer A. TCRdb ran MiXCR on the 5' RACE reads and lists one entry per CDR3 protein. The sample consists of about 62,000 distinct CDR3 sequences, 30% of them appearing once. The specimen sequenced was tumor-infiltrating naive CD4+ T cells sorted from the breast tumor. Regarding subset: naive CD4+ T cells, CD4+CD45RA+CD25-. The source is a female donor with breast cancer.

CDR3: CASSLATGVRPPLHF. The DNA of the CDR3 is TGTGCCAGCAGCTTAGCGACAGGGGTACGGCCACCCCTCCACTTT. This rearrangement joins TRBV7-8 to TRBJ1-6; 8 nucleotides agree with TRBD1. The CDR3 is 15 residues long. The V segment lost 0 bases and the J segment 11 bases; nucleotides outside the gene matches: 6. The V gene's germline CDR1 is SGHVS and CDR2 FQNEAQ.